The rows below give T cell receptor beta chains drawn from one sample of a study of blood T cell repertoires in COVID-19. The protocol was immunoSEQ multiplex PCR, while the TCRdb copy is restricted to in-frame clones and leaves out a portion. The sample holds 99,000 or so clones; 65% to 90% are singletons and the top ten take around 4.3%. Sequencing was carried out using peripheral blood. The receptors here all came from a man in his fifties or sixties with acute or convalescent COVID-19. The CDR3 runs from the conserved cysteine through the conserved F or W. D genes are given only for firm matches. Expanded clones get a size class; other rows say once, few or many, or leave the size out.

DNA: TGTGCCACCAGTGATTTGAGGCAGGGTGGCTTCAATGAGCAGTTCTTC
CDR3: CATSDLRQGGFNEQFF
V: TRBV24-1
size: once
D: NA
J: TRBJ2-1

DNA: TGCGCCAGCAGCCAACGACAGGACGAGACCCAGTACTTC
CDR3: CASSQRQDETQYF
V: TRBV4-1
size: NA
D: NA
J: TRBJ2-5

DNA: TGTGCCAGCAGTACAGGCGGGGAACTGTTTTTT
CDR3: CASSTGGELFF
V: TRBV12-3/TRBV12-4
size: once
D: NA
J: TRBJ1-4

DNA: TGTGCCAACCCCCGAAGAGCCTACGAGCAGTACTTC
CDR3: CANPRRAYEQYF
V: TRBV21-1
size: NA
D: NA
J: TRBJ2-7

DNA: TGTGCCAGCAGCTCCACTAGCGGGAGACTCTACAATGAGCAGTTCTTC
CDR3: CASSSTSGRLYNEQFF
V: TRBV28
size: NA
D: TRBD2
J: TRBJ2-1

DNA: TGTGCCACCAGTGATTTGGGGACTAGCGGACCCACAGATACGCAGTATTTT
CDR3: CATSDLGTSGPTDTQYF
V: TRBV24-1
size: NA
D: TRBD2
J: TRBJ2-3

DNA: TGTGCCAGCAGCTTAAATCTCATAGCTCCCTACGAGCAGTACTTC
CDR3: CASSLNLIAPYEQYF
V: TRBV7-9
size: NA
D: NA
J: TRBJ2-7

DNA: TGCGCCAGCAGTCAATCGATTCGGACAGGGGAGAACACCGGGGAGCTGTTTTTT
CDR3: CASSQSIRTGENTGELFF
V: TRBV23-1
size: NA
D: TRBD1
J: TRBJ2-2

DNA: TGTGCTAGTGGTTTGGACAGGGGTTCACCCCTCCACTTT
CDR3: CASGLDRGSPLHF
V: TRBV12-5
size: NA
D: TRBD1
J: TRBJ1-6

DNA: TGTGCCAGCAGCGGAGTAGGGACAGGGGACACCGGGGAGCTGTTTTTT
CDR3: CASSGVGTGDTGELFF
V: TRBV7-9
size: NA
D: TRBD1
J: TRBJ2-2

DNA: TGTGCCAGCAGCTCAGGGGGCTTGAAGTACGAGCAGTACTTC
CDR3: CASSSGGLKYEQYF
V: TRBV7-9
size: few
D: TRBD1
J: TRBJ2-7

DNA: TGTGCCAGCAGCGTAGGACAGATCTGGAACACTGAAGCTTTCTTT
CDR3: CASSVGQIWNTEAFF
V: TRBV9
size: NA
D: NA
J: TRBJ1-1

DNA: TGTGCCAGCAGCCCGGGGTTTTACTATAATTCACCCCTCCACTTT
CDR3: CASSPGFYYNSPLHF
V: TRBV27
size: NA
D: NA
J: TRBJ1-6

DNA: TGTGCCAGCAGTTTTTGGGACAGGGGTTACGAGCAGTACTTC
CDR3: CASSFWDRGYEQYF
V: TRBV27
size: NA
D: TRBD1
J: TRBJ2-7